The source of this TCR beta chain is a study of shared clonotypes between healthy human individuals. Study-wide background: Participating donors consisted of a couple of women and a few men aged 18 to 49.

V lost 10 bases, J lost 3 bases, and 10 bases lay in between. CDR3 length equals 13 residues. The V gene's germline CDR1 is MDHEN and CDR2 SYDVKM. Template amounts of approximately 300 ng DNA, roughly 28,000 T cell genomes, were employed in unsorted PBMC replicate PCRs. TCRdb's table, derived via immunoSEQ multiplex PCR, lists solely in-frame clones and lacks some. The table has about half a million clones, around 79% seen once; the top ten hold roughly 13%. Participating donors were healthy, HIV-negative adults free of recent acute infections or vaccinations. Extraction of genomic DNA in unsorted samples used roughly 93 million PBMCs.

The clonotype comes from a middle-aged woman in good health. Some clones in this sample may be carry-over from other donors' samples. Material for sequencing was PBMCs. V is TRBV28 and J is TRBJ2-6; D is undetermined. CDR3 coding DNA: TGTGCCACCCAGTCCCTTGGGGCCAACGTCCTGACTTTC. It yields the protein CATQSLGANVLTF.